Listed here are 21 T cell receptor beta chains from one sample, sequenced in a study of T cell responses to AZD1222 COVID-19 vaccine. The assay was immunoSEQ multiplex PCR, and TCRdb's table has in-frame clones only and misses some. The sample contains roughly 80,000 clones, less than 95% of which appear only once. This sample comprised peripheral blood, obtained 28 days after the second AZD1222 dose. These receptors were obtained from an adult who received the AZD1222 COVID-19 vaccine.

The V call is TRBV19, the J call TRBJ2-7; 8 positions match TRBD2. The J segment lost 3 bases and the V segment lost 3 bases, leaving 10 bases of the junction unmatched. CDR3 length: 16 residues. Germline V gene data show CDR1 as LNHDA and CDR2 as SQIVND (reference sequence). The CDR3 nucleotides are TGTGCCAGTAGTATCTCCGGGACTAGGGGGGACTACGAGCAGTACTTC. Amino acid sequence: CASSISGTRGDYEQYF.

The chain carries TRBV7-2 and TRBJ1-4; D unclear. Germline V gives CDR1 SGHTA, CDR2 FQGNSA. The V end lost 1 base, the J end lost 7 bases, and 13 bases lay between the germline ends. This CDR3 spans 15 amino acids. CDR3 sequence: CASSLVPGVGEKLFF. The CDR3 DNA reads as TGTGCCAGCAGCTTAGTTCCGGGAGTGGGTGAAAAACTGTTTTTT.

V is TRBV6-5 and J is TRBJ2-2; D remains unclear. CDR1 MNHEY and CDR2 SVGAGI come from the germline V gene. V was clipped by 2 bases and J by 4 bases, with 5 bases between them. The CDR3 covers 13 residues. CDR3 nucleotide sequence: TGTGCCAGCAGTTACGGGCGCACCGGGGAGCTGTTTTTT. It is translated as CASSYGRTGELFF.

The J gene is TRBJ2-7, the V gene TRBV5-1; 7 bases fit TRBD2. Losses at the gene ends were 1 base for V and 0 bases for J; bases not matched to a gene: 13. Germline V CDR1 and CDR2: SGHRS, YFSETQ. The CDR3 spans 18 residues. CDR3 nucleotides: TGCGCCAGCAGCTTGAGAGGGAGACTAGCAACGGTCTCCTACGAGCAGTACTTC. Residues: CASSLRGRLATVSYEQYF.

V gene TRBV5-8 combines with J gene TRBJ1-5, with a weak D call TRBD1 (5 bases). The V and J ends lost 3 bases and 5 bases respectively, with 9 bases between them. CDR1 and CDR2 from the germline V gene are SGHTS and YDEGEE. The CDR3 has 13 amino acids. CDR3: CASSSGGYQPQHF. For the CDR3, the DNA is TGTGCCAGCAGCTCGGGGGGGTATCAGCCCCAGCATTTT.

V is TRBV6-5 and J is TRBJ2-7; 10 bases map to TRBD1. The CDR3 runs to 15 residues. Germline CDR1 is MNHEY and CDR2 is SVGAGI. The V gene end was trimmed by 6 bases and the J gene end by 3 bases; junction bases not matched to a gene: 8. In DNA, the CDR3 is TGTGCCAGCAGCTGGCTTGGGACAGGGGTCTACGAGCAGTACTTC. This sequence encodes CASSWLGTGVYEQYF.

The CDR3 protein is CASSEGWQGSYEQYF. In DNA form, the CDR3 reads TGTGCCAGCAGTGAAGGGTGGCAGGGGTCCTACGAGCAGTACTTC. V is TRBV2 and J is TRBJ2-7; the D gene is possibly TRBD1 (6 bases). V shed 1 base and J shed 1 base, with 11 bases lying between them. From germline, CDR1 is SNHLY and CDR2 FYNNEI. The CDR3 totals 15 residues.

This clone has a handful of counts. The CDR3: CASSQDRGQANEQFF. The CDR3, as DNA: TGTGCCAGCAGCCAAGACAGGGGACAGGCCAATGAGCAGTTCTTC. The chain employs TRBV3-1 (or the pseudogene TRBV3-2) and TRBJ2-1, with 8 positions matching TRBD1. V gave up 0 bases and J gave up 6 bases; unmatched junction bases: 4. The CDR3 consists of 15 residues. CDR1 LGHDT and CDR2 YNNKEL come from the germline V gene (reference sequence).

This clone has just a few counts. The chain links TRBV25-1 to TRBJ1-2; D unresolved. Between the trimmed V and J ends, which lost 2 bases and 4 bases, there was a span of 11 bases. The CDR3 is made up of 14 amino acids. Germline CDR1 MGHDK, CDR2 SYGVNS. CDR3 sequence: CASSEPRDPYGYTF. In DNA, the CDR3 is TGTGCCAGCAGTGAACCCCGCGATCCCTATGGCTACACCTTC.

The chain combines TRBV2 with TRBJ2-1, with unresolved D. The CDR3 runs 14 residues. V lost 8 bases, J lost 0 bases, and 11 bases lay in between. The germline gives CDR1 SNHLY, CDR2 FYNNEI. The CDR3 reads CASGSLRSYNEQFF. DNA of the CDR3: TGTGCCAGCGGGTCGTTGCGCTCCTACAATGAGCAGTTCTTC.

The gene calls are TRBV10-1 and TRBJ2-6, with D unresolved. The V end lost 2 bases, the J end lost 3 bases, and 2 bases lay between the germline ends. CDR1 and CDR2 from the germline V gene are WNHNN and SYGVQD (reference sequence). The CDR3 totals 13 residues. The CDR3 protein is CASSEGGANVLTF. For the CDR3, the DNA is TGCGCCAGCAGTGAGGGTGGGGCCAACGTCCTGACTTTC.

This chain connects TRBV28 to TRBJ1-2; 7 bases fit TRBD1. The CDR3 length is 15 residues. With V trimmed by 0 bases and J by 3 bases, 4 bases remained unmatched. Germline lookup yields CDR1 MDHEN and CDR2 SYDVKM. This CDR3 reads CASSLWGRGDYGYTF. In nucleotides, the CDR3 is TGTGCCAGCAGTTTATGGGGCAGGGGGGACTATGGCTACACCTTC.

The V call is TRBV7-9, the J call TRBJ2-3; 9 nucleotides match TRBD2. The CDR3 covers 16 residues. The germline gives CDR1 SEHNR, CDR2 FQNEAQ (reference sequence). After removal of 3 bases from V and 4 bases from J, the junction contained 8 bases not matched to a gene. CDR3 bases: TGTGCCAGCAGCTTGACTAGCGGAGTCCTCGCAGATACGCAGTATTTT. It encodes CASSLTSGVLADTQYF. The whole variable domain, remainder taken from reference TRBV7-9 and TRBJ2-3, is DTGVSQNPRHKITKRGQNVTFRCDPISEHNRLYWYRQTLGQGPEFLTYFQNEAQLEKSRLLSDRFSAERPKGSFSTLEIQRTEQGDSAMYLCASSLTSGVLADTQYFGPGTRLTVL.

J is TRBJ2-1 and V is TRBV10-3, with 9 bases matching TRBD2. In germline, CDR1 is ENHRY, CDR2 SYGVKD. There are 17 residues in the CDR3. The J segment lost 5 bases and the V segment lost 3 bases, leaving 11 bases of the junction unmatched. CDR3 protein: CAISDIAGLAGNNEQFF. CDR3 nucleotides: TGTGCCATCAGTGATATCGCTGGGCTAGCGGGGAACAATGAGCAGTTCTTC.

The rearrangement joins TRBV6-5 to TRBJ2-7, with D maybe TRBD2 (5 bases). Trimming left V 6 bases short and J 7 bases short, with 16 bases between. The germline gives CDR1 MNHEY, CDR2 SVGAGI. This CDR3 has 13 residues. CDR3 sequence (DNA): TGTGCCAGCAGCTCGTCGGGGTTGCGGGAGCAGTACTTC. It translates to CASSSSGLREQYF.

The chain joins TRBV5-1 to TRBJ2-2, with a tentative D call TRBD2 (5 bases). CDR1 and CDR2 from the germline V gene are SGHRS and YFSETQ. Between the trimmed V and J ends, which lost 5 bases and 3 bases, there was a span of 8 bases. The CDR3 runs 13 residues. The CDR3 DNA reads as TGCGCCAGCAGGGACTCTCACACCGGGGAGCTGTTTTTT. Its protein product is CASRDSHTGELFF.

This clone was observed once. The chain employs TRBV10-3 and TRBJ2-1; D possibly uses TRBD1 or TRBD2 (5 bases each). The CDR3 spans 13 residues. Deletions cut 0 bases from V and 15 bases from J, with 15 bases between. The germline V gene encodes CDR1 ENHRY and CDR2 SYGVKD. The CDR3 region has the DNA TGTGCCATCAGTGAGTCTTCCAGGGACCCTTGGTTCTTC. Translating it yields CAISESSRDPWFF.

The chain couples TRBV9 to TRBJ1-1; no clear D gene. V was trimmed by 0 bases and J by 2 bases, leaving 5 bases between them. The CDR3 extends over 13 amino acids. Looked up from germline, CDR1 is SGDLS and CDR2 is YYNGEE. The CDR3, as DNA: TGTGCCAGCAGCGTAGTTAGAAACACTGAAGCTTTCTTT. Its translation: CASSVVRNTEAFF.

Notes on this clone: The same CDR3 is also encoded by other DNA sequences in this sample. The chain links TRBV29-1 to TRBJ2-7, with D possibly being TRBD1 (5 bases). Between the trimmed V and J ends, which lost 1 base and 3 bases, there was a span of 7 bases. Germline CDR1 reads SQVTM; CDR2 reads ANQGSEA. CDR3 length: 12 amino acids. For the CDR3, the DNA is TGCAGCGTTGAAGGCCAGGGCTACGAGCAGTACTTC. This gives the protein CSVEGQGYEQYF.

This sequence joins TRBV5-4 and TRBJ2-5; 9 positions match TRBD1. CDR1 and CDR2 from the germline V gene are SGHNT and YYREEE (reference sequence). Trimming at V came to 0 bases and at J to 3 bases, leaving 6 bases not matched to a gene. The CDR3 is made up of 16 amino acids. The CDR3 nucleotides are TGTGCCAGCAGCTTGGGACCGGGACAGGGTGAAGAGACCCAGTACTTC. Encoded protein: CASSLGPGQGEETQYF.

This clone has just one count. The chain carries TRBV7-2 and TRBJ2-1; 7 bases are shared with TRBD2. Germline-derived CDR1 and CDR2 are SGHTA and FQGNSA. V lost 7 bases to trimming and J lost 8 bases; unmatched junction nucleotides: 14. The CDR3 contains 15 residues. The CDR3 DNA follows: TGTGCCAGCACCCTCGGGGGAGGGGAGGTTGATGAGCAGTTCTTC. The encoded protein is CASTLGGGEVDEQFF. Using reference TRBV7-2 and TRBJ2-1 for the parts outside the CDR3, the full variable domain is GAGVSQSPSNKVTEKGKDVELRCDPISGHTALYWYRQSLGQGLEFLIYFQGNSAPDKSGLPSDRFSAERTGGSVSTLTIQRTQQEDSAVYLCASTLGGGEVDEQFFGPGTRLTVL.